The 2 T cell receptor beta chains presented below share a single source sample, sequenced in a study of blood T cell repertoires in COVID-19. Method: immunoSEQ multiplex PCR; TCRdb's copy keeps in-frame clones and lacks some. This sample has a few hundred thousand clones; around 90% occur once, and the top ten carry 3.5% to 4%. Sequencing was performed on peripheral blood. The origin of the receptors is a woman in her sixties or seventies with COVID-19, enrolled during active disease.

The gene calls are TRBV19 and TRBJ2-7; no firm D call. Per germline, CDR1 LNHDA and CDR2 SQIVND (reference sequence). The V end was cut by 5 bases, the J end by 7 bases, with 18 bases between. The CDR3 loop spans 14 amino acids. The CDR3 coding sequence is TGTGCCAGTAGTCCCCGCGGCCGCGTGAGTGAGCAGTACTTC. Residues: CASSPRGRVSEQYF.

The gene calls are TRBV10-1 and TRBJ1-2; D gene uncertain. The CDR3 extends over 14 amino acids. Germline CDR1 reads WNHNN; CDR2 reads SYGVQD (reference sequence). V gave up 4 bases and J gave up 0 bases, with 9 bases separating them. The CDR3, as DNA: TGCGCCAGCAGTGCGCAGTCGACTAACTATGGCTACACCTTC. It yields the protein CASSAQSTNYGYTF.